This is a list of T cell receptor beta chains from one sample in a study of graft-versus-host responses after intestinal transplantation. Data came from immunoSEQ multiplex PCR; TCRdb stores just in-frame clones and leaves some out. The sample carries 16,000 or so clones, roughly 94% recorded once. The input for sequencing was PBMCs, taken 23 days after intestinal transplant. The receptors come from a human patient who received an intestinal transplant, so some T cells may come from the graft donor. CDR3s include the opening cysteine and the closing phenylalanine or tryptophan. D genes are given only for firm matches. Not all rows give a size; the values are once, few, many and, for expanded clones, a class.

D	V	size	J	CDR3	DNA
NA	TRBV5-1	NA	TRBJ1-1	CASSLGPEAFF	TGCGCCAGCAGCTTGGGGCCTGAAGCTTTCTTT
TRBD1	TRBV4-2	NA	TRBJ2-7	CASSLETGDRSYEQYF	TGTGCCAGCAGCCTCGAGACAGGGGACCGCTCCTACGAGCAGTACTTC
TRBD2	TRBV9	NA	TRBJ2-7	CASSVGLADSYEQYF	TGTGCCAGCAGCGTAGGACTAGCGGACTCCTACGAGCAGTACTTC
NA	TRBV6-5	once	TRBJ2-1	CASSYTDPPTYNEQFF	TGTGCCAGCAGTTACACGGACCCACCTACCTACAATGAGCAGTTCTTC
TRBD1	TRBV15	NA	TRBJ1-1	CATRGRTGGTEAFF	TGTGCCACCAGAGGGAGGACAGGGGGCACTGAAGCTTTCTTT
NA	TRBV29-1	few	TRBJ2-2	CSVEEGAGTGELFF	TGCAGCGTTGAAGAGGGGGCGGGGACCGGGGAGCTGTTTTTT
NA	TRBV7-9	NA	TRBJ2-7	CASSSSGDKLGYEQYF	TGTGCCAGCAGCTCCTCTGGGGACAAACTCGGCTACGAGCAGTACTTC
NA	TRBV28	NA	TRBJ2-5	CASSRTSGSPRETQYF	TGTGCCAGCAGCCGGACTTCAGGGAGCCCTCGAGAGACCCAGTACTTC
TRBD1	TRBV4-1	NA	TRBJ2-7	CASSQKWDRVDYEQYF	TGCGCCAGCAGCCAAAAATGGGACAGGGTGGATTACGAGCAGTACTTC
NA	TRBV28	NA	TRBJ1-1	CASSVTTTEAFF	TGTGCCAGCAGTGTCACTACCACTGAAGCTTTCTTT
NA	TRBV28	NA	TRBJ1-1	CASSLSTLYTEAFF	TGTGCCAGCAGTTTATCCACCCTTTACACTGAAGCTTTCTTT
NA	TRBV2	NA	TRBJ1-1	CASSVMQGSVNTEAFF	TGTGCCAGCAGCGTAATGCAGGGCTCGGTGAACACTGAAGCTTTCTTT
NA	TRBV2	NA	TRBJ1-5	CASRDRSGNQPQHF	TGTGCCAGCAGAGACAGGTCCGGCAATCAGCCCCAGCATTTT
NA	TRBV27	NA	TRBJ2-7	CASSLDSSYEQYF	TGTGCCAGCAGTTTAGACTCCTCCTACGAGCAGTACTTC
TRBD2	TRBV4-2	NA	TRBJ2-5	CASSHPGLAGEETQYF	TGTGCCAGCAGCCACCCGGGACTAGCGGGGGAAGAGACCCAGTACTTC
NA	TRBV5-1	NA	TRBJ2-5	CASSLRSTREETQYF	TGCGCCAGCAGCTTGCGTTCGACGAGGGAAGAGACCCAGTACTTC
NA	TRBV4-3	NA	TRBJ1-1	CASSQGQNTEAFF	TGCGCCAGCAGCCAAGGACAGAACACTGAAGCTTTCTTT
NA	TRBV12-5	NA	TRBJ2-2	CASGLATTGELFF	TGTGCTAGTGGTTTGGCAACCACCGGGGAGCTGTTTTTT
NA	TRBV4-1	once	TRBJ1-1	CASSQELGATEAFF	TGCGCCAGCAGCCAAGAATTGGGAGCCACTGAAGCTTTCTTT
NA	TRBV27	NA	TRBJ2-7	CASSLTRPDSYEQYF	TGTGCCAGCAGTTTGACTCGGCCGGACTCCTACGAGCAGTACTTC
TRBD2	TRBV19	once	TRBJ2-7	CASSIGGIYEQYF	TGTGCCAGTAGTATCGGGGGGATCTACGAGCAGTACTTC
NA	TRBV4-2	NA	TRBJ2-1	CASSQDFHEQFF	TGTGCCAGCAGCCAAGATTTCCATGAGCAGTTCTTC
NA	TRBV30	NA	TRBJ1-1	CAWITSRSNTEAFF	TGTGCCTGGATAACTTCAAGATCTAACACTGAAGCTTTCTTT
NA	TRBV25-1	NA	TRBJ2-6	CAVQGSGANVLTF	TGTGCCGTACAGGGATCTGGGGCCAACGTCCTGACTTTC
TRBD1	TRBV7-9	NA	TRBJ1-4	CASSLGQGYEKLFF	TGTGCCAGCAGCTTAGGACAGGGTTATGAAAAACTGTTTTTT
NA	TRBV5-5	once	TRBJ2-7	CASSYYDRLDTYEQYF	TGTGCCAGCAGCTATTATGACAGACTAGATACCTACGAGCAGTACTTC
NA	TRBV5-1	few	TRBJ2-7	CASSLDFVGAYEQYF	TGCGCCAGCAGCTTGGATTTCGTCGGGGCCTACGAGCAGTACTTC
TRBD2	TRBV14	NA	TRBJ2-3	CASSHGLAETDTQYF	TGTGCCAGCAGCCATGGACTAGCGGAGACAGATACGCAGTATTTT
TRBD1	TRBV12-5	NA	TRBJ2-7	CASVTPPTYPRDRESGEQYF	TGTGCTAGTGTAACCCCCCCAACCTACCCCCGGGACAGGGAATCCGGCGAGCAGTACTTC
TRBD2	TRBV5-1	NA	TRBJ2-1	CASSLPPREAVLNEQFF	TGCGCCAGCAGCTTGCCCCCGCGGGAGGCCGTTCTCAATGAGCAGTTCTTC
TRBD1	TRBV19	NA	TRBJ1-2	CASMEDRGRGGYTF	TGTGCCAGTATGGAGGACAGGGGGCGAGGTGGCTACACCTTC
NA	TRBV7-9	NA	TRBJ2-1	CASSTGNSYNEQFF	TGTGCCAGCAGCACCGGGAATTCCTACAATGAGCAGTTCTTC
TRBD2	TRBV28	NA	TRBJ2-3	CASRHPSTGGTQYF	TGTGCCAGCAGGCACCCCTCGACGGGAGGCACGCAGTATTTT
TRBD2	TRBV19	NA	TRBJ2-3	CASSPGLAGLTDTQYF	TGTGCCAGTAGCCCTGGACTAGCGGGACTCACAGATACGCAGTATTTT
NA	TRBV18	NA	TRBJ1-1	CASSRLSTEAFF	TGTGCCAGCTCACGCTTGAGTACGGAAGCTTTCTTT
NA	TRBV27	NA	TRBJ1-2	CASSLSFFPRANYGYTF	TGTGCCAGCAGTTTATCCTTTTTCCCCAGAGCTAACTATGGCTACACCTTC
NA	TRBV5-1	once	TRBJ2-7	CASSAGDGSYEQYF	TGCGCCAGCAGCGCCGGAGACGGTTCCTACGAGCAGTACTTC
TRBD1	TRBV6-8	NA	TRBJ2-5	CASSYARGPETQYF	TGTGCCAGCAGTTACGCGAGGGGGCCGGAGACCCAGTACTTC
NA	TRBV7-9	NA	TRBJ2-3	CASTAGDYTDTQYF	TGTGCCAGCACGGCAGGGGACTACACAGATACGCAGTATTTT
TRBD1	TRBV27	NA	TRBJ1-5	CASSYDRVAQPQHF	TGTGCCAGCAGTTACGACAGGGTGGCTCAGCCCCAGCATTTT
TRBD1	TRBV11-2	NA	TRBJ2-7	CASSLEVGWDSLYEQYF	TGTGCCAGCAGCTTAGAGGTGGGGTGGGACAGTCTCTACGAGCAGTACTTC
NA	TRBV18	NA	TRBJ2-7	CASSPLGGTGRDEQYF	TGTGCCAGCTCACCACTTGGAGGGACGGGTAGGGACGAGCAGTACTTC
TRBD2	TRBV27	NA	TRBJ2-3	CASSYRLAGGADTQYF	TGTGCCAGCAGCTACCGACTAGCGGGAGGCGCAGATACGCAGTATTTT
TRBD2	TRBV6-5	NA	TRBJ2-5	CASSYSTSGQETQYF	TGTGCCAGCAGTTACTCGACTAGCGGACAAGAGACCCAGTACTTC
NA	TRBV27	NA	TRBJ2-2	CASNKTGELFF	TGTGCCAGCAATAAAACCGGGGAGCTGTTTTTT
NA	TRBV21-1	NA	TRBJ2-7	CASSPRFKKGLPYEQYF	TGTGCCAGCAGCCCCCGGTTTAAGAAGGGTCTACCATACGAGCAGTACTTC
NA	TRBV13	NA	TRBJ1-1	CASSLGGEAEAFF	TGTGCCAGCAGCTTAGGAGGGGAGGCTGAAGCTTTCTTT
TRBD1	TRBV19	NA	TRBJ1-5	CASSWTGGGGNQPQHF	TGTGCCAGTAGTTGGACAGGGGGAGGGGGCAATCAGCCCCAGCATTTT
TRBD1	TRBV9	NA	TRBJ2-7	CASSVVISGTGSYEQYF	TGTGCCAGCAGCGTAGTTATATCGGGGACAGGGTCCTACGAGCAGTACTTC
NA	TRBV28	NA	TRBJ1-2	CASSPIPNYGYTF	TGTGCCAGCAGCCCAATCCCCAACTATGGCTACACCTTC
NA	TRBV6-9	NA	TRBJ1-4	CASSLDPSGEKLFF	TGTGCCAGCAGTTTAGACCCAAGCGGTGAAAAACTGTTTTTT
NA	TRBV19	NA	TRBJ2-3	CASKERGVGDTDTQYF	TGTGCCAGTAAGGAGAGGGGTGTGGGAGACACAGATACGCAGTATTTT
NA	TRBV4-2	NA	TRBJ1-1	CASSLYLNTEAFF	TGTGCCAGCAGCCTGTACCTGAACACTGAAGCTTTCTTT